Sequencing of this T cell receptor (beta chain) was carried out in a study of long-term antiretroviral therapy in people with HIV. Findings and limits, study-wide: Pre-ART clonal expansions dominated every time point's repertoire.

This clone came up once. The antigen remains unidentified. Every participant gave one or more pre-ART and two or more post-ART PBMC samples. Each participant with HIV received care in the United States. Sequencing used immunoSEQ v3.0 at survey level. Here immunoSEQ multiplex PCR was the method, and the copy in TCRdb shows in-frame clones only, minus some. The sample holds 18,000 or so clones, around four fifths seen once. Sequenced material: unsorted PBMCs, taken at the start of antiretroviral therapy, before treatment. The receptor was derived from a woman in her thirties or forties with HIV.

CDR3 nucleotide sequence: TGTGCCAGCTCAGGTCTAGGGAGCCCAGGCAGGATCTCTGGGGCCAACGTCCTGACTTTC. This gives the protein CASSGLGSPGRISGANVLTF. The V gene is TRBV18, the J gene TRBJ2-6; weak D call: TRBD2 (5 bases). The CDR3 has 20 amino acids. Germline V gene data show CDR1 as KGHSH and CDR2 as LQKENI. The germline V and J ends were trimmed by 5 bases and 0 bases, with 23 bases remaining between them.